The source of this TCR beta chain is a study of technical replicates of blood from a few donors (dated by TCRdb to about 2017). For this clone: The antigen it recognizes is unknown. Base qualities are missing; no much larger clone stands one base away.

Ends trimmed: V by 7 bases, J by 2 bases; bases unmatched to a gene: 7. From the cysteine through the phenylalanine, the CDR3 covers 14 amino acids. Only the CDR3 part of the read is kept: 42 bases, read in frame from the first base. Per the germline V gene, SQVTM is the CDR1 and ANQGSEA is the CDR2. The library was prepared using the immunoSEQ multiplex PCR assay. The table comes from immuneACCESS by way of TCRdb, which keeps in-frame sequences with V and J called. Part of the clones is missing from these tables; in studies checked, under half for an unresolved V gene and the rest for unknown reasons. Counted in this sample were 60,000 to 70,000 clones; 75% to 90% of them appeared once. The ten top clones hold 4% to 5.5% of the sample.

The rearranged segments are TRBV29-1 and TRBJ2-7; 11 bases in the middle match TRBD1. The specimen sequenced was PBMCs. The receptor was derived from a human donor in good health. Some clones in this sample may be carry-over from other donors' samples. The encoded CDR3 is CSAHGQGAPYEQYF. Here is the DNA: TGCAGCGCCCATGGACAGGGGGCACCCTACGAGCAGTACTTC.